What follows is one T cell receptor beta chain and its context. Profiled with immunoSEQ multiplex PCR; TCRdb holds only in-frame clones, not every one. The sample records more than 45,000 clones, just under 95% being singletons. This sample was taken from a study of cytomegalovirus exposure and HLA in healthy donors. The CDR3 extends over 17 amino acids. The V gene end was trimmed by 4 bases and the J gene end by 4 bases; junction bases not matched to a gene: 11. Germline-derived CDR1 and CDR2 are PRHDT and FYEKMQ (reference sequence). This chain joins TRBV13 and TRBJ2-3; 10 positions agree with TRBD2. The source is a young man in good health and CMV-seronegative. What was sequenced was PBMCs. As DNA, the CDR3 is TGTGCCAGCAGCTCGGCTGGGGGCAGCGGGGGGGCAGATACGCAGTATTTT. It specifies CASSSAGGSGGADTQYF.